The 15 T cell receptor beta chains below come from one sample, sequenced in a study of T cell repertoires in cytomegalovirus infection. TCRdb re-called the reads with MiXCR, one entry per CDR3 protein. The sample carries roughly 700,000 distinct CDR3 sequences, 33% recorded once. Their antigens are not known. This material consisted of cultured PBMCs, taken from culture after CMV antigen stimulation. These receptor sequences come from a human donor in good health (CMV status not recorded). Some clones in this sample may be carry-over from other donors' samples.

This clonotype was seen many times. DNA of the CDR3: TGTGCCAGCAGGCCTACTAGGACCCAACTTCGGGAGACCCAGTACTTC. It specifies CASRPTRTQLRETQYF. The chain has TRBV7-2 and TRBJ2-5; D might be TRBD2 (5 bases). The CDR3 has 16 amino acids. Germline loops: CDR1 SGHTA, CDR2 FQGNSA. Trimming took off 6 bases at V and 5 bases at J, with 22 bases between the two ends.

The table lists this clonotype with many counts. This rearrangement joins TRBV7-2 to TRBJ2-3, with D unresolved. V lost 2 bases and J lost 1, with 13 bases in between. The CDR3 has 16 residues. Germline values: CDR1 SGHTA, CDR2 FQGNSA. CDR3: CASSLFPYRGTDTQYF. The CDR3 DNA follows: TGTGCCAGCAGCTTATTTCCCTACCGTGGCACAGATACGCAGTATTTT.

The CDR3 DNA is TGTGCCAGCAGTGAAGGGCGGACCTACGAGCAGTACTTC. This codes for CASSEGRTYEQYF. The chain joins TRBV2 to TRBJ2-7; the D is unclear. Per the germline V gene, CDR1 is SNHLY and CDR2 is FYNNEI. The CDR3 consists of 13 residues. V dropped 1 base and J dropped 2 bases, with 6 bases sitting between them.

V and J are TRBV12-3 or TRBV12-4 and TRBJ2-3, with D unresolved. The CDR3 totals 14 residues. The germline V and J ends were trimmed by 3 bases and 5 bases, with 12 bases remaining between them. The CDR3 region is CASSFYSGRDTQYF. The DNA of the CDR3 is TGTGCCAGCAGTTTCTATTCCGGCCGAGATACGCAGTATTTT.

This clonotype has a handful of counts. CDR3 DNA sequence: TGTGCCAGCGCCGGCGGTACAGATACGCAGTATTTT. It yields the protein CASAGGTDTQYF. V usage is TRBV7-9 and J usage is TRBJ2-3, with no clear D. Per the germline V gene, CDR1 is SEHNR and CDR2 is FQNEAQ (reference sequence). The V end was cut by 8 bases, the J end by 3 bases, with 9 bases between. The CDR3 spans 12 residues.

The chain employs TRBV7-2 and TRBJ1-6; 7 nucleotides match TRBD1. The CDR3 spans 15 residues. Germline-derived CDR1 and CDR2 are SGHTA and FQGNSA. The ends lost 6 bases at V and 6 bases at J; junction bases unmatched: 8. CDR3 coding DNA: TGTGCCAGCAGTCTGATTGGACAGGTTAATTCACCCCTCCACTTT. Protein sequence: CASSLIGQVNSPLHF. The full variable domain, completed using reference TRBV7-2 and TRBJ1-6, is GAGVSQSPSNKVTEKGKDVELRCDPISGHTALYWYRQSLGQGLEFLIYFQGNSAPDKSGLPSDRFSAERTGGSVSTLTIQRTQQEDSAVYLCASSLIGQVNSPLHFGNGTRLTVT.

V is TRBV2 and J is TRBJ1-6; 7 bases match TRBD1. V trimming: 4 bases; J trimming: 11 bases; junction bases outside the gene matches: 8. Looked up from germline, CDR1 is SNHLY and CDR2 is FYNNEI. CDR3 length: 14 amino acids. The CDR3 region is CASSALATGTPLHF. In nucleotides, the CDR3 is TGTGCCAGCAGTGCCCTGGCGACAGGGACACCCCTCCACTTT. The full variable domain, its missing parts supplied by reference TRBV2 and TRBJ1-6, is EPEVTQTPSHQVTQMGQEVILRCVPISNHLYFYWYRQILGQKVEFLVSFYNNEISEKSEIFDDQFSVERPDGSNFTLKIRSTKLEDSAMYFCASSALATGTPLHFGNGTRLTVT.

This chain uses TRBV18 with TRBJ2-5; D uncertain. This CDR3 is built from 14 residues. Germline V CDR1 and CDR2: KGHSH, LQKENI. Trimming shortened V by 4 bases and J by 5 bases, and 14 bases separated the two germline ends. The CDR3 nucleotides are TGTGCCAGCTCACTTGGTGGGCACAGTGAGACCCAGTACTTC. Amino acid sequence: CASSLGGHSETQYF.

The chain is built from TRBV10-3 and TRBJ1-2; D unresolved. The V gene's germline CDR1 is ENHRY and CDR2 SYGVKD. This CDR3 is built from 13 residues. The V end lost 9 bases, the J end lost 2 bases, and 13 bases lay between the germline ends. CDR3 DNA: TGTGCCATTCGGGCCCAAATCAACTATGGCTACACCTTC. It is translated as CAIRAQINYGYTF.

This clonotype was counted many times. This sequence joins TRBV7-2 and TRBJ2-5; 10 bases are shared with TRBD2. V was clipped by 5 bases and J by 5 bases; unmatched bases: 11. The CDR3 covers 16 residues. Looked up from germline, CDR1 is SGHTA and CDR2 is FQGNSA. The CDR3 here is CASSPRTSGYRETQYF. As DNA, the CDR3 is TGTGCCAGCAGCCCCCGGACTAGCGGTTATCGGGAGACCCAGTACTTC.

This clonotype was observed a handful of times. The chain has TRBV10-3 and TRBJ1-1, with TRBD1 matching 7 bases. Trimming at V came to 6 bases and at J to 4 bases, leaving 14 bases not matched to a gene. Germline-derived CDR1 and CDR2 are ENHRY and SYGVKD. The CDR3 sequence is 16 residues long. The chain's CDR3 is CAIRNIRGGMGTEAFF. As DNA, the CDR3 is TGTGCCATCAGGAATATCAGGGGGGGCATGGGCACTGAAGCTTTCTTT.

The gene calls are TRBV7-8 and TRBJ2-2, with 9 bases lining up with TRBD2. V trimming: 2 bases; J trimming: 5 bases; junction bases outside the gene matches: 6. Germline values: CDR1 SGHVS, CDR2 FQNEAQ. CDR3 size: 16 residues. The CDR3 loop is CASSLYLAGTTGELFF. The CDR3 DNA is TGTGCCAGCAGCTTATATCTAGCGGGAACGACCGGGGAGCTGTTTTTT.

The rearrangement joins TRBV6-1 to TRBJ1-4; D call uncertain. The V gene lost 2 bases and the J gene lost 2 bases, with 6 bases spanning the gap. Germline V CDR1 and CDR2: MNHNS, SASEGT. The CDR3 spans 14 residues. CDR3 DNA: TGTGCCAGCAGTGAAAGGGCGACTAATGAAAAACTGTTTTTT. The encoded protein is CASSERATNEKLFF.

There are a few counts of this clonotype. The chain joins TRBV12-3 or TRBV12-4 to TRBJ2-7; 7 nucleotides line up with TRBD2. V lost 6 bases and J lost 3; bases outside the gene matches: 8. This CDR3 spans 14 amino acids. CDR3 sequence reads: CASSIGGSLYEQYF. The CDR3 DNA sequence: TGTGCCAGCAGCATCGGGGGGTCTCTCTACGAGCAGTACTTC.

The rearrangement uses TRBV18 and TRBJ1-3; D not resolved. This CDR3 is 13 amino acids long. CDR1 is KGHSH, CDR2 LQKENI, per germline. The ends were cut back, 0 bases at V and 2 bases at J, with 2 bases in the middle. CDR3 bases: TGTGCCAGCTCACCACCGGCTGGAAACACCATATATTTT. Protein: CASSPPAGNTIYF.